This entry features one T cell receptor beta chain sequence. What it binds is unknown. The sample originates from a study of T cells expressing NK-cell markers. The overall study: It was from sorted CD3+CD56+NKG2C+, CD3+CD56+NKG2C- and CD3+CD56-NKG2C+ T cells that TCR beta repertoires came. The eight sequenced donors comprised seven who were HCMV-seropositive and one who was seronegative. General study points: Several donors' CD3+CD56-NKG2C+ cells were dominated by the same clonotypes.

CDR3 length equals 14 residues. Germline lookup yields CDR1 SQVTM and CDR2 ANQGSEA. Following a re-call of the 5' RACE reads, TCRdb has one entry per CDR3 protein and lacks DNA. With about 390,000 distinct CDR3 sequences in the sample, the ten largest clones hold about 10%. Sequencing was performed on blood T cells: a sorted CD56 or NKG2C T cell subset, CD4+ or CD8+ T cells, or bulk PBMC T cells (not recorded which). The source of this sequence is a woman in her 50s in good health. The chain combines TRBV29-1 with TRBJ2-6; there is no DNA to check the TCRdb D call of TRBD1. The CDR3 spells CSVGGATGANVLTF.